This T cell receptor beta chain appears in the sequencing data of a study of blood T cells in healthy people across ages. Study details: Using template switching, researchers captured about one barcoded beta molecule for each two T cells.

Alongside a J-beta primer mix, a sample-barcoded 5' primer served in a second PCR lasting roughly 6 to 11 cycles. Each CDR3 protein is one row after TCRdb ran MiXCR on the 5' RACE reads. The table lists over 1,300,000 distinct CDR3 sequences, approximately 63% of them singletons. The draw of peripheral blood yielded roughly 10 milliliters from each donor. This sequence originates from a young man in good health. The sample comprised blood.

CDR3 loop: CASTPYLGDTQYF. CDR3 coding DNA: TGTGCCAGCACTCCCTACTTAGGAGATACGCAGTATTTT. V gene TRBV12-3 or TRBV12-4 combines with J gene TRBJ2-3; unclear D gene. The V and J ends lost 7 bases and 5 bases respectively, with 13 bases between them. The CDR3 is made up of 13 amino acids.